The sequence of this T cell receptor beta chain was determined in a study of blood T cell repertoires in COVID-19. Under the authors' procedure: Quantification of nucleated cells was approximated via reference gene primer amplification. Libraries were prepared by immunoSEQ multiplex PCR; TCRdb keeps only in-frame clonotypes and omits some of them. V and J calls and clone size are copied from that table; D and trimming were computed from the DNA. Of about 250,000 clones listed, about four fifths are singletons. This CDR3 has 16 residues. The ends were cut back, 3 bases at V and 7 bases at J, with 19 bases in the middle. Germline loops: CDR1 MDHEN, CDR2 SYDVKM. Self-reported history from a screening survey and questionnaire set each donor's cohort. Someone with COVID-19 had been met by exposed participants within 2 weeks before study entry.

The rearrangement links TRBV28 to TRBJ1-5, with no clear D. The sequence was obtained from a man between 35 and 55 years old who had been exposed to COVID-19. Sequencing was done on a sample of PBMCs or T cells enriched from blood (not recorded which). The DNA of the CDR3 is TGTGCCAGCAGTTTCGTGTTTGCTGGGCCGGGGCAGCCCCAGCATTTT. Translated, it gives CASSFVFAGPGQPQHF.